This T cell receptor (beta chain) was retrieved from a study of breast tumors, draining lymph nodes, adjacent tissues. Study observations and caveats: Luminal-like breast cancer showed significantly greater tumor-nontumor repertoire similarity than basal-like breast cancer did. Compared with lymph nodes, tumors were less diverse; compared with nontumor tissue, more. Most tumor T cells seemingly derive from lymph node, then expand in tumor.

TCRdb reprocessed the multiplex PCR reads via MiXCR and lists one record per CDR3 protein. The sample contains more than 50,000 distinct CDR3 sequences, 57% of which appear only once. On this clonotype: Its cognate antigen is unknown.

The CDR3 has 14 amino acids. CDR1 and CDR2 from the germline V gene are SGHRS and YFSETQ. V lost 4 bases, J lost 2 bases, and 5 bases stayed unmatched. This receptor was taken from a female donor with breast cancer. Some clones in this sample may be carry-over from other donors' samples. What was sequenced was breast tumor tissue. This sequence joins TRBV5-1 and TRBJ2-5; 7 positions agree with TRBD2. The CDR3 loop reads CASSKAGLQETQYF. The CDR3 DNA is TGCGCCAGCAGCAAAGCGGGGTTACAAGAGACCCAGTACTTC.